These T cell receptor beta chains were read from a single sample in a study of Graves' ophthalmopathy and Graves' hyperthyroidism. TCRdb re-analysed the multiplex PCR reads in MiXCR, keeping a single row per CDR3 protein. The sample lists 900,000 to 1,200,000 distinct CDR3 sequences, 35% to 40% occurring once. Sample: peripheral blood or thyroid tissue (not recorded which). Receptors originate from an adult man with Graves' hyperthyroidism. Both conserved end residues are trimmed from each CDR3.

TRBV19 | ASSIRENQPQH
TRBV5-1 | ASSLTTTNEKLF
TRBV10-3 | AISSGTGVMVQQY
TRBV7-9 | ASSLGEGLFGYEQY
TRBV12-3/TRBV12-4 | ASSLDQPTGGELF
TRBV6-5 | ASTSQVDSPLH
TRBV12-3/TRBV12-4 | ASSVTVRETQY
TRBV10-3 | ASSIEGGHYEQY
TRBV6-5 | ASGRGKSSPLH
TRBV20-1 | SAARSNQPLH
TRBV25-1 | ASSEPGAGNTIY
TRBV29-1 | SVEGAEEKLF
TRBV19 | ASSIGTLNTEAF
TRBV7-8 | ASSFVWEVVGETQY
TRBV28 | ASSPGTGQGGYT
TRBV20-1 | SARDSSGPGGEQY